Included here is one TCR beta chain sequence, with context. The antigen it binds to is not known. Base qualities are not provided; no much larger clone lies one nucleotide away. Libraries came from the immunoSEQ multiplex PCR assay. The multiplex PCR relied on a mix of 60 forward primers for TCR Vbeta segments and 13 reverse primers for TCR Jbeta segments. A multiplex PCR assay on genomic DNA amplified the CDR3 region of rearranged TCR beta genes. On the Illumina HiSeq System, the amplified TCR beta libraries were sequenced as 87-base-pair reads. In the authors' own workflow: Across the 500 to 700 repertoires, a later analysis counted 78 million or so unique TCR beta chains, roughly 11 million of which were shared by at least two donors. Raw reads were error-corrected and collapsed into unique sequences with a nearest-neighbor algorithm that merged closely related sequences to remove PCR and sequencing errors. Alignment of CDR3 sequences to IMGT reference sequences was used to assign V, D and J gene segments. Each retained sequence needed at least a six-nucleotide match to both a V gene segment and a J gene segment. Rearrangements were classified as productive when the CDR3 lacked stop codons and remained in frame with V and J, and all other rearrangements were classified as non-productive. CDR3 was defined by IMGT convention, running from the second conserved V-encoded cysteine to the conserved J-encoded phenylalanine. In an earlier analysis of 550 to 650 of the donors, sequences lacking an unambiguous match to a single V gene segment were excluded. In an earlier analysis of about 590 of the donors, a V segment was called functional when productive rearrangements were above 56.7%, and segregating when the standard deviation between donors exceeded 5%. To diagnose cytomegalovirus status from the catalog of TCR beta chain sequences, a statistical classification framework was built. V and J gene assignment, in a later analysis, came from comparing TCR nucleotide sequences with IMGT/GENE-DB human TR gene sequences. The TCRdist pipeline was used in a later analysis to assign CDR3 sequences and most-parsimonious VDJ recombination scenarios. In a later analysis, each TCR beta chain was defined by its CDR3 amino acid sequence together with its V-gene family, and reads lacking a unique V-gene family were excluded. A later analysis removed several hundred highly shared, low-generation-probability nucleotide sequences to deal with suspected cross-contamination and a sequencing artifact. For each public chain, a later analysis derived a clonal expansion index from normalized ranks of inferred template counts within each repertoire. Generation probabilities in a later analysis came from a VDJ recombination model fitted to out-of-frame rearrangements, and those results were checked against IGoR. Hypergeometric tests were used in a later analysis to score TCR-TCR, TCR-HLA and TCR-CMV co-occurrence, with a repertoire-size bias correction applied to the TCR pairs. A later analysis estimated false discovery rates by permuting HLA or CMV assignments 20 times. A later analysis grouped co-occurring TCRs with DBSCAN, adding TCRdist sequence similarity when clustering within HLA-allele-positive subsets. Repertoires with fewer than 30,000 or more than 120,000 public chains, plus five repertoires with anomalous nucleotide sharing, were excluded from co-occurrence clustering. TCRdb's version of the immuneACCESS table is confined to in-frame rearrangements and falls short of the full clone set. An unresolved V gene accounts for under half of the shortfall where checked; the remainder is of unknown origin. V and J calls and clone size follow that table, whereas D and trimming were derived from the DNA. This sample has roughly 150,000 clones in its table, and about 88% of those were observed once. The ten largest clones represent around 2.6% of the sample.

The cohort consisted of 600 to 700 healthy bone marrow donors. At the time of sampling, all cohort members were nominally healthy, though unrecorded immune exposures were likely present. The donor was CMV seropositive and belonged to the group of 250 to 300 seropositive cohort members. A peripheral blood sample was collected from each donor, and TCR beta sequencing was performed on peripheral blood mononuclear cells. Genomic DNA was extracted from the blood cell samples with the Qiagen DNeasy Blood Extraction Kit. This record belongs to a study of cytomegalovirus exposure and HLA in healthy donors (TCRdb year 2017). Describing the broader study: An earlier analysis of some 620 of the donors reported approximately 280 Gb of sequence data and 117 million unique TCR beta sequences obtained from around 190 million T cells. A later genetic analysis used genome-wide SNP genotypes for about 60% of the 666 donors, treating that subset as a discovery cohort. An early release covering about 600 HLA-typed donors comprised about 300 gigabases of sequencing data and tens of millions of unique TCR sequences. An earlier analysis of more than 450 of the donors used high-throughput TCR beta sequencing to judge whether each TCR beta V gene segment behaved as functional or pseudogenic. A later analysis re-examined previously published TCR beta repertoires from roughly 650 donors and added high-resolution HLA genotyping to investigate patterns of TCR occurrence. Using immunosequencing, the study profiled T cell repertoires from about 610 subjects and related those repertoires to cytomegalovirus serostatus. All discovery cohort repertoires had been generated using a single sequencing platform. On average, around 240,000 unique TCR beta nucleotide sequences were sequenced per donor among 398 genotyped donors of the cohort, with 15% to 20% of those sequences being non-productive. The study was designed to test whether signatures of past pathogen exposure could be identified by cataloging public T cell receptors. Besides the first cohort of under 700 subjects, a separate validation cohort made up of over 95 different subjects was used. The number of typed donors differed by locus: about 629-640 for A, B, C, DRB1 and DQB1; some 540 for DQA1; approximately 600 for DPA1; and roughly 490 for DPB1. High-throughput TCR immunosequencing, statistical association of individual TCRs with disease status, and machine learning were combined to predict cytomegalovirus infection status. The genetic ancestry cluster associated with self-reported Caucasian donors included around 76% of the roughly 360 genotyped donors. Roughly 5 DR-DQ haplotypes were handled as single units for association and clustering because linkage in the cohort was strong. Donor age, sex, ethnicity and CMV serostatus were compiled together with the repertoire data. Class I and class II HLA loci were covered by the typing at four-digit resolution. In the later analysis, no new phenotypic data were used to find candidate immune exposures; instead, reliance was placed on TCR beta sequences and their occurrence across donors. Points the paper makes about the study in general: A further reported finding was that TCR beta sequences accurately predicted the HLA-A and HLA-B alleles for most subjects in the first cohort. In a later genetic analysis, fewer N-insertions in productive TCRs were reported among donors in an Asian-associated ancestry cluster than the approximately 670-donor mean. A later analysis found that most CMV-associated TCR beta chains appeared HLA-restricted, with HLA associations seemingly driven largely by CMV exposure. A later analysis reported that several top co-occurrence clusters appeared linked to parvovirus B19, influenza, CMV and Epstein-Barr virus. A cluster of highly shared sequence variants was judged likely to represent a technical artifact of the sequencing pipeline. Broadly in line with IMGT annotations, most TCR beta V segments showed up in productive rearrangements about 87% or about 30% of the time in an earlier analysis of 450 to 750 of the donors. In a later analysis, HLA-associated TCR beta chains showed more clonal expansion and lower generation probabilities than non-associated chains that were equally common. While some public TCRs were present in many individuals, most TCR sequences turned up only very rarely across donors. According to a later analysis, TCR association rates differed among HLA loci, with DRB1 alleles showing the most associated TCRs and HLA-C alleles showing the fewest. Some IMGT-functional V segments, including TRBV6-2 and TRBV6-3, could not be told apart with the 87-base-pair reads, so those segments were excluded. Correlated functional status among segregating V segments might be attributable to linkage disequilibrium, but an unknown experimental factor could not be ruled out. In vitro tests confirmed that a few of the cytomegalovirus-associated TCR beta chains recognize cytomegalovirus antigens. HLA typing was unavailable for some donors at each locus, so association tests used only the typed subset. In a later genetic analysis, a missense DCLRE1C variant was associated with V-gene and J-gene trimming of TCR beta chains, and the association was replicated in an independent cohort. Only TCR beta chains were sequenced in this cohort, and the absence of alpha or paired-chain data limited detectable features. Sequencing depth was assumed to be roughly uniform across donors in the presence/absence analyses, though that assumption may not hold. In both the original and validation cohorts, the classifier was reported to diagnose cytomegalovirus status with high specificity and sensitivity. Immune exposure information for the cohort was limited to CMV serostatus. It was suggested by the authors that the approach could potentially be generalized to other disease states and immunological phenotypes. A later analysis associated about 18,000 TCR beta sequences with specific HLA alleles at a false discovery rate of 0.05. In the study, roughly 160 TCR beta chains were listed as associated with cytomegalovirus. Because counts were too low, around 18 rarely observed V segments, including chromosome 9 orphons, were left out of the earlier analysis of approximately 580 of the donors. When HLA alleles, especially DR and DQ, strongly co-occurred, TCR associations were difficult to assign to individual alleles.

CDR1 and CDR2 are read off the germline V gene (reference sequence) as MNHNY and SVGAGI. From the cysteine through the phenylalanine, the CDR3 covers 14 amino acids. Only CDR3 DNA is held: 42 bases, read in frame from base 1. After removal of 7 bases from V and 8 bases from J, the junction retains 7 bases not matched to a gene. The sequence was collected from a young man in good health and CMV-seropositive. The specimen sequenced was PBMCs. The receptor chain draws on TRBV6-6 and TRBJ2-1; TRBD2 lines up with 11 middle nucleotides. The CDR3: CASTGLAGGYEQFF. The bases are TGTGCCAGCACGGGATTAGCGGGAGGGTATGAGCAGTTCTTC.